This T cell receptor beta chain was observed in a study of T cells in Graves' hyperthyroidism and ophthalmopathy. Study outcomes and limitations: Most clonotypes that expanded in the thyroid above 0.001 also showed up in blood.

This clonotype was picked up many times. Its antigen is not known. The diagnoses drew upon clinical symptoms, serum thyroxine and TRAb, thyroid ultrasound and orbital computed tomography. Trimming cost V 3 bases and J 10 bases; bases outside gene matches: 15. The CDR3 totals 17 residues. Per the germline V gene, CDR1 is SNHLY and CDR2 is FYNNEI. The source material, RNA transcripts, was used to amplify TCR beta CDR3 regions. Researchers ran a first-round RT-PCR on the TCR CDR3 using the HTBI primer set. MiXCR, run by TCRdb on the multiplex PCR reads, gives a single entry per CDR3 protein. The sample includes over 650,000 distinct CDR3 sequences, 45% seen only once; the top ten take less than 9.5%.

The rearrangement links TRBV2 to TRBJ1-6; 7 positions agree with TRBD1. This TCR came from an adult man with Graves' disease, either hyperthyroidism or ophthalmopathy (not recorded which). Input material: peripheral blood or thyroid tissue (not recorded which). The CDR3 coding sequence is TGTGCCAGCAGTGAGTTGGGCCTGACAGGGTCGGGCTCACCCCTCCACTTT. Amino acids: CASSELGLTGSGSPLHF.